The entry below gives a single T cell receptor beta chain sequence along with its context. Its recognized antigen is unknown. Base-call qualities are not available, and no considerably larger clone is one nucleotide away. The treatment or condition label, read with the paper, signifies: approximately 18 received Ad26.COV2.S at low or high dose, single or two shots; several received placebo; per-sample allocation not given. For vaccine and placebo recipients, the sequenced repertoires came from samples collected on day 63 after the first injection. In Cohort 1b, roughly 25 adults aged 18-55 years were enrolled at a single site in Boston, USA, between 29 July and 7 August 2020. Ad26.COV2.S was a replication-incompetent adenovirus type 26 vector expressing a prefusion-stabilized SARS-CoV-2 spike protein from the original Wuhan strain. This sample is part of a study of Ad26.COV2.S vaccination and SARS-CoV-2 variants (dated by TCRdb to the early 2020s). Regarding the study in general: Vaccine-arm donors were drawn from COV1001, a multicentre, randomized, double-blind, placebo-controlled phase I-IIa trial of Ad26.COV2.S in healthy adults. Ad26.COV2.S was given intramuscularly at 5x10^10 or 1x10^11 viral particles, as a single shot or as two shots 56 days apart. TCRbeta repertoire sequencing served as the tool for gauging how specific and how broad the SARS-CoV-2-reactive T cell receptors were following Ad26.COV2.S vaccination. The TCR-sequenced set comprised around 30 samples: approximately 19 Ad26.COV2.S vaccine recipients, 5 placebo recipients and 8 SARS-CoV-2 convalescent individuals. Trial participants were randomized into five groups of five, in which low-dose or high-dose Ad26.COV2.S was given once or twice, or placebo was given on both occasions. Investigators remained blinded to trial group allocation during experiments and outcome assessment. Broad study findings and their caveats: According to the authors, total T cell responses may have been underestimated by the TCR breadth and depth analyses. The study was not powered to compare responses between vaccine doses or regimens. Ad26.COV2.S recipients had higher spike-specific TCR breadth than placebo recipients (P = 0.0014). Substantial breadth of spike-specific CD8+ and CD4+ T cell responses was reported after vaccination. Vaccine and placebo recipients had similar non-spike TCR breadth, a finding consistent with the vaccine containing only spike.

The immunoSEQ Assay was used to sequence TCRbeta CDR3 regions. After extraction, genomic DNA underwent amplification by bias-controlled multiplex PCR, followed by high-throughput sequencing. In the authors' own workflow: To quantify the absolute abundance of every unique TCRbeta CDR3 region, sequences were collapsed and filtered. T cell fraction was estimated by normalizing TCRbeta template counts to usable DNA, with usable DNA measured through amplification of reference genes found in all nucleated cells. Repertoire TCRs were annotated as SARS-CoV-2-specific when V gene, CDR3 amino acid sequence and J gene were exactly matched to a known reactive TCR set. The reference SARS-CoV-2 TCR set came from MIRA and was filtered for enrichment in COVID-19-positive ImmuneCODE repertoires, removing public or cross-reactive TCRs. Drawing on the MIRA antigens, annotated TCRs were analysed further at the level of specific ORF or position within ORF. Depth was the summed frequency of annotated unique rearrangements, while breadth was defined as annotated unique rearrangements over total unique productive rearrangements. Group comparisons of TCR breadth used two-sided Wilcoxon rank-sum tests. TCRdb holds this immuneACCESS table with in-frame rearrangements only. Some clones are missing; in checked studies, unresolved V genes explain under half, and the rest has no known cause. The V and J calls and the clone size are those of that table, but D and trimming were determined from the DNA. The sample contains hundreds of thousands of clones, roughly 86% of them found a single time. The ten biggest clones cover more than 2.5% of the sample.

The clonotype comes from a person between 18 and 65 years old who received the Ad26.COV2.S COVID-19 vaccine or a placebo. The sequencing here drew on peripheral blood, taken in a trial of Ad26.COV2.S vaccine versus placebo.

The nucleotide sequence reads TGTGCCAGCACCCAAACCTACGAGCAGTACTTC. It translates to CASTQTYEQYF. The sequence links TRBV2 to TRBJ2-7; the D gene identity is not certain. At the junction V is shortened by 7 bases and J by 2 bases, with 6 bases in between. Via the germline V gene, CDR1 is SNHLY and CDR2 FYNNEI. From the cysteine through the phenylalanine, the CDR3 covers 11 amino acids. Only the CDR3 portion is preserved as DNA: 33 bases, with reading frame beginning at the first base.